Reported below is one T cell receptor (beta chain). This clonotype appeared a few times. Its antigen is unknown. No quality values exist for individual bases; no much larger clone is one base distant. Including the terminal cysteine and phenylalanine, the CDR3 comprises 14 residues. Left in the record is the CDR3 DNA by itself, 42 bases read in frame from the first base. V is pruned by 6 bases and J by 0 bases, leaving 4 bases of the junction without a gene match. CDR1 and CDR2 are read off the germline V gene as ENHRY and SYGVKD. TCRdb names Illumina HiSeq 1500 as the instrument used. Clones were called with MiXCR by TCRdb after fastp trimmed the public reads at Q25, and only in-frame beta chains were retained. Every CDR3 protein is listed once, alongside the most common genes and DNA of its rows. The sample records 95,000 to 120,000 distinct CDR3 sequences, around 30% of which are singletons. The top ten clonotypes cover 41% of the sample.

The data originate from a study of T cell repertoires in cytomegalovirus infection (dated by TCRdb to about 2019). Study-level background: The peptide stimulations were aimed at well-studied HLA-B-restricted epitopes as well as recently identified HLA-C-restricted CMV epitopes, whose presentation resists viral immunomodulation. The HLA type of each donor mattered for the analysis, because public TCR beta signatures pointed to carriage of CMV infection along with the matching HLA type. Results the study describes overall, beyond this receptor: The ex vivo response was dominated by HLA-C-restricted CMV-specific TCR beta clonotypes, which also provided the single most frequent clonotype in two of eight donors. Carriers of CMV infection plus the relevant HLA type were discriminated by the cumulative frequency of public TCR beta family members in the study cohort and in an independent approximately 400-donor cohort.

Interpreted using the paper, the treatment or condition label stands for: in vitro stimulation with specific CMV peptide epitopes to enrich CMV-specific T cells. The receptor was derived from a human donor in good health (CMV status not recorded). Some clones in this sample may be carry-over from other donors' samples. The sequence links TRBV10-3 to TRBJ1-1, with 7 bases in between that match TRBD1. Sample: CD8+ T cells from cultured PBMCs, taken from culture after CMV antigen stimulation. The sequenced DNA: TGTGCCATCAGGGGAGGGGGCCTGAACACTGAAGCTTTCTTT. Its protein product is CAIRGGGLNTEAFF.